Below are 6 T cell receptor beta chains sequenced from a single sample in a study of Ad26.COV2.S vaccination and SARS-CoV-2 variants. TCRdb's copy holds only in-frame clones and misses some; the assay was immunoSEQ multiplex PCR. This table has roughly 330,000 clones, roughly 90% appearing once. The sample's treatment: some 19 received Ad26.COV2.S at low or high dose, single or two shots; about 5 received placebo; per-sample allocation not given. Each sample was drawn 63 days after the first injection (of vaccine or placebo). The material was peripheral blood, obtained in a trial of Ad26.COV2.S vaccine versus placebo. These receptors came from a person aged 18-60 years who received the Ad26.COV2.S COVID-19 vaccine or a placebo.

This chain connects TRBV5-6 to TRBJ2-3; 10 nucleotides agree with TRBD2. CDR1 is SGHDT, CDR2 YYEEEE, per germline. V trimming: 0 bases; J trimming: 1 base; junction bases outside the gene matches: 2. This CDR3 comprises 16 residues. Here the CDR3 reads CASSLGGLAGTDTQYF. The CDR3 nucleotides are TGTGCCAGCAGCTTGGGTGGACTAGCGGGCACAGATACGCAGTATTTT.

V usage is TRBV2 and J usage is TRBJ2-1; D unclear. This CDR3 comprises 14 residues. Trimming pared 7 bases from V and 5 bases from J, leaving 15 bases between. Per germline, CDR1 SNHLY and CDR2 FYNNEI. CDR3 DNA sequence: TGTGCCAGCACCCCCGGTAGGTCCAACAATGAGCAGTTCTTC. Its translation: CASTPGRSNNEQFF.

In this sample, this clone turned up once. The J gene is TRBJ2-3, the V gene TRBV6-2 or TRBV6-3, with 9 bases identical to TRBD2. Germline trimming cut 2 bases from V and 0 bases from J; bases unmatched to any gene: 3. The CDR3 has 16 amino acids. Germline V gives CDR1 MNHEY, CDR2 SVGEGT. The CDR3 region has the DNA TGTGCCAGCAGTTACCTGGGACTAGCTAGCACAGATACGCAGTATTTT. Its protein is CASSYLGLASTDTQYF.

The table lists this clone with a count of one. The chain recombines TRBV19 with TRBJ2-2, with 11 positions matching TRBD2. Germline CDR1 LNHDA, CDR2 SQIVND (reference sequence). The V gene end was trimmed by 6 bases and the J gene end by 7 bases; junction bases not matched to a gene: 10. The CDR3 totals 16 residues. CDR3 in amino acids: CASSSVAGGNVGELFF. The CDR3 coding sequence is TGTGCCAGTAGCTCCGTAGCGGGAGGGAACGTCGGGGAGCTGTTTTTT.

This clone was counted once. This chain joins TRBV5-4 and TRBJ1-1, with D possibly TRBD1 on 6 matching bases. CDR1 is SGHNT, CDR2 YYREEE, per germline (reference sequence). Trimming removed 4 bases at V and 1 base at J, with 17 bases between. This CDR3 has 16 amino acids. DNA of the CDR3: TGTGCCAGCAGCCCCTGGGGCCAGGGGACGAACACTGAAGCTTTCTTT. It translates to CASSPWGQGTNTEAFF. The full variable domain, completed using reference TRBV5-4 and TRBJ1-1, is ETGVTQSPTHLIKTRGQQVTLRCSSQSGHNTVSWYQQALGQGPQFIFQYYREEENGRGNFPPRFSGLQFPNYSSELNVNALELDDSALYLCASSPWGQGTNTEAFFGQGTRLTVV.

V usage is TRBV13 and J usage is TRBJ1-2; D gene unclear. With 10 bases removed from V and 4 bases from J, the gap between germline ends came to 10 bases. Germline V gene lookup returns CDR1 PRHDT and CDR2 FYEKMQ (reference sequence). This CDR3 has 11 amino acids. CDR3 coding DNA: TGTGCCACCCGTCAGGTCTATGGCTACACCTTC. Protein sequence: CATRQVYGYTF.